This T cell receptor beta chain was recorded in a study of regulatory T cells in long-lasting Graves disease. Study information: Less than 3 months of antithyroid drugs had been taken by newly diagnosed Graves' patients. Points from the study as a whole: Newly diagnosed disease favored TRBV20-1 and TRBJ2-1 over persistent disease.

CDR3-region Arm-PCR and iRepertoire HTBI primers produced the TCR beta libraries. Each CDR3 protein gets one entry after TCRdb re-called the multiplex PCR reads with MiXCR. The sample holds about 320,000 distinct CDR3 sequences, about 20% seen once. Unmatched junction bases numbered 6, after V lost 1 base and J lost 9 bases. Per germline, CDR1 LNHDA and CDR2 SQIVND (reference sequence). This CDR3 has 13 residues. At least ten counts were recorded for this clonotype. Antigen: not known. Time point specified: newly diagnosed GD, antithyroid drugs for less than 3 months. RNA isolated from PBMCs was used to make the TCR library. Collection of peripheral blood (roughly 9 milliliters) was done using EDTA tubes.

The V gene is TRBV19, the J gene TRBJ2-7; TRBD2 matches 7 bases. The receptor comes from a female donor with Graves disease. The sequencing used peripheral blood mononuclear cells (PBMCs), collected at new diagnosis, from a patient treated with antithyroid drugs. Written as DNA, the CDR3 is TGTGCCAGTAGTATAGGCCTAGCGGACGCGCAGTACTTC. Encoded protein: CASSIGLADAQYF.